This paragraph covers one T cell receptor (beta chain) sequence. Its antigen remains unknown. Germline assignment: CDR1 GTSNPN and CDR2 SVGIG (reference sequence). The V segment lost 0 bases and the J segment 7 bases; nucleotides outside the gene matches: 2. This CDR3 contains 14 residues. TCRdb's table, derived via immunoSEQ multiplex PCR, lists solely in-frame clones and lacks some. Of about 130,000 clones listed, 90% are singletons. It was autoimmune disease history or systemic immunosuppression that excluded patients. These data originate in a study of OX40 agonist ivuxolimab in advanced cancers. Notes on the study in general: Doses of 0.1 to 3.0 mg/kg were accompanied by clonal expansion of CD4+ and CD8+ blood T cells by week 6. Expanded clones were, on average, more numerous among CD8+ T cells than CD4+.

V and J are TRBV30 and TRBJ1-4, with 10 bases lining up with TRBD1. Specimen: CD4+ or CD8+ T cells sorted from blood, collected in a trial of the OX40 agonist ivuxolimab. The clonotype originates from an adult with an advanced solid tumor such as melanoma, head and neck, liver or kidney cancer. CDR3 nucleotides: TGTGCCTGGAGTGTTGGGACAGGGGCTGAAAAACTGTTTTTT. Translating gives CAWSVGTGAEKLFF.